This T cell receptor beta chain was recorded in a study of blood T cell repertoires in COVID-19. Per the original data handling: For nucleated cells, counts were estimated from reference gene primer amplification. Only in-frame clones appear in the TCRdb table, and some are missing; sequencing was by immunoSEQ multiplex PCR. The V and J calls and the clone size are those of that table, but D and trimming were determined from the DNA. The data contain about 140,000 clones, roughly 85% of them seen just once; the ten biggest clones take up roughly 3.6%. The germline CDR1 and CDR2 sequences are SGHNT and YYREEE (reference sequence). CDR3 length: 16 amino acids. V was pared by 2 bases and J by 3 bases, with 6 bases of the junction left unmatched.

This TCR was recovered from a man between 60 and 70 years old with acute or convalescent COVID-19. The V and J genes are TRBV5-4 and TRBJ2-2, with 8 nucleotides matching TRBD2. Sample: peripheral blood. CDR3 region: CASSFGLAGYTGELFF. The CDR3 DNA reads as TGTGCCAGCAGCTTCGGGCTAGCGGGTTACACCGGGGAGCTGTTTTTT.